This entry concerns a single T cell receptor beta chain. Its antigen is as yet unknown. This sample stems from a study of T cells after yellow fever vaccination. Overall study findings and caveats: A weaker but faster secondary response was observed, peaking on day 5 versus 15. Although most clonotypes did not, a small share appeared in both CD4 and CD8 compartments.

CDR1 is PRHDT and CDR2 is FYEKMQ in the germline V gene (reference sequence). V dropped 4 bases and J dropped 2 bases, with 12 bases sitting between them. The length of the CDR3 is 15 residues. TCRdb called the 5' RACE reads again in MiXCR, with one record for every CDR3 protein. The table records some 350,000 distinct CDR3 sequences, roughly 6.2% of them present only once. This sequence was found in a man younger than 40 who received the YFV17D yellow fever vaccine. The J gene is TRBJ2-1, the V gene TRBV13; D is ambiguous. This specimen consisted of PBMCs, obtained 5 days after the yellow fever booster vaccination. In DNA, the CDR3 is TGTGCCAGCAGCTCCTCTGGCCCCACCTACAATGAGCAGTTCTTC. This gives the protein CASSSSGPTYNEQFF.